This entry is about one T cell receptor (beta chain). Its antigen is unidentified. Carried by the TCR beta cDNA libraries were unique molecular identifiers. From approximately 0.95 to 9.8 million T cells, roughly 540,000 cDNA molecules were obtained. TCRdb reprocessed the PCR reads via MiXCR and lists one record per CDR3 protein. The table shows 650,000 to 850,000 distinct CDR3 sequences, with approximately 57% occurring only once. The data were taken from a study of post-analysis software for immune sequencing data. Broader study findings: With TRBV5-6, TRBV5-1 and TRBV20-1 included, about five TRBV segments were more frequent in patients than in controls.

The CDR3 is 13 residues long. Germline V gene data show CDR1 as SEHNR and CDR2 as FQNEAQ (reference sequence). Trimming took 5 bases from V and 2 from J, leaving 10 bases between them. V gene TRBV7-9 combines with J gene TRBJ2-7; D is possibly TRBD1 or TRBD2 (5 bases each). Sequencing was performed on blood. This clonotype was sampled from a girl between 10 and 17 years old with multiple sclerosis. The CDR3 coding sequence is TGTGCCAGCAGCGGTAGGGGAGCCTACGAGCAGTACTTC. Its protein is CASSGRGAYEQYF.